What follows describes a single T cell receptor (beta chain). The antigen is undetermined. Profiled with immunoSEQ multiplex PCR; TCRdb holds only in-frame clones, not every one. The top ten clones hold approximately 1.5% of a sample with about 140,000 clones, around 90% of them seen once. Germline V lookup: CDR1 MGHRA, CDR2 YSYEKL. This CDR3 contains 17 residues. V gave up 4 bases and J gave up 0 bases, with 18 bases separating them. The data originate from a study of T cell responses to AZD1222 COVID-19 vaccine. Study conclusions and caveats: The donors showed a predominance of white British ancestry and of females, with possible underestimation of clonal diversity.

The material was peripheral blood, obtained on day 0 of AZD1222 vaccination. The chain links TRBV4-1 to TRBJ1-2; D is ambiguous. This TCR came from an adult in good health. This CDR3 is CASSPEDESGANYGYTF. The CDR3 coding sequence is TGCGCCAGCAGCCCCGAGGATGAGTCAGGAGCTAACTATGGCTACACCTTC.